Listed below are T cell receptor beta chains from one sample, sequenced in a study of cytomegalovirus exposure and HLA in healthy donors. Sequencing was performed with immunoSEQ multiplex PCR; in TCRdb, only in-frame clones are kept and a portion is missing. The repertoire consists of 150,000 to 200,000 clones, with roughly 80% occurring once and the leading ten covering approximately 3.4%. The sequencing input was PBMCs. The receptors derive from a female donor in good health and CMV-seronegative. CDR3s include the opening cysteine and the closing phenylalanine or tryptophan. D genes are given only for firm matches. Part of the rows lack a size; the others show once, few, many or a class for expanded clones.

>TRBJ1-2|TRBV2|TRBD1|NA|15
CASRSGTALNYGYTF
>TRBJ1-2|TRBV6-5|NA|NA|14
CASSYGGGGDGYTF
>TRBJ2-5|TRBV11-2|NA|NA|16
CASSFDSGTSWETQYF
>TRBJ2-1|TRBV6-4|TRBD2|few|14
CASSVRAGADEQFF
>TRBJ1-4|TRBV30|NA|NA|14
CAWSALGQNEKLFF
>TRBJ2-5|TRBV2|NA|NA|15
CASNLRQARQETQYF
>TRBJ2-7|TRBV7-9|TRBD2|few|15
CASSSPGTSGSEQYF
>TRBJ1-4|TRBV9|NA|NA|15
CASSVTPGGHEKLFF
>TRBJ2-1|TRBV5-6|NA|few|16
CASSLSGGTEGNEQFF
>TRBJ2-2|TRBV5-1|NA|NA|15
CASSHRRGGTGELFF
>TRBJ2-1|TRBV5-1|TRBD2|NA|17
CASSLVGGGAVGNEQFF
>TRBJ1-1|TRBV14|NA|NA|14
CASSQAPVNTEAFF
>TRBJ1-1|TRBV5-1|NA|NA|13
CASSLAFGSEAFF
>TRBJ2-7|TRBV5-1|TRBD1|NA|15
CASSLVGQGSYEQYF
>TRBJ2-1|TRBV7-9|TRBD1|NA|15
CASSLYDRGHNEQFF
>TRBJ1-6|TRBV19|NA|NA|16
CASSIDWTGNNSPLHF
>TRBJ1-1|TRBV6-5|NA|NA|14
CASSYSPTGTEAFF
>TRBJ1-6|TRBV27|NA|NA|13
CASSFGRDSPLHF
>TRBJ2-2|TRBV5-1|NA|NA|16
CASSLEGHRNTGELFF
>TRBJ1-3|TRBV7-9|TRBD1|few|16
CASSLSGGYSGNTIYF
>TRBJ1-1|TRBV7-2|NA|NA|15
CASSSRGSMNTEAFF
>TRBJ2-7|TRBV5-1|TRBD1|NA|14
CASSWGTGQGEQYF
>TRBJ2-1|TRBV19|TRBD2|NA|14
CATAPGGGYNEQFF
>TRBJ1-1|TRBV14|TRBD1|NA|14
CASSQGGTGTEAFF
>TRBJ1-1|TRBV30|NA|NA|11
CAWSTRTEAFF
>TRBJ2-1|TRBV4-1|TRBD2|NA|20
CASSQSKAGGPPDKYNEQFF
>TRBJ2-1|TRBV18|TRBD2|few|19
CASSRDPLSSGSKVDEQFF
>TRBJ2-1|TRBV9|NA|NA|16
CASSVVQFGAYNEQFF
>TRBJ2-1|TRBV6-4|TRBD2|NA|13
CASSDSTSGGEFF
>TRBJ1-2|TRBV29-1|TRBD1|few|12
CSVRTGGGGYTF
>TRBJ2-2|TRBV19|TRBD1|NA|16
CASKTDRAANTGELFF
>TRBJ2-7|TRBV10-1|NA|once|15
CASSEQGTTSYEQYF
>TRBJ2-1|TRBV6-1|TRBD2|few|15
CASSEGLAGGDEQFF
>TRBJ1-1|TRBV7-6|NA|few|14
CASSSGGAGTEAFF
>TRBJ1-6|TRBV5-1|NA|NA|15
CASSFYGSYNSPLHF
>TRBJ2-6|TRBV5-8|NA|once|14
CASWLGSGANVLTF
>TRBJ1-2|TRBV9|NA|NA|14
CASTQTPANYGYTF
>TRBJ1-1|TRBV28|TRBD1|NA|13
CASDRGLSDEAFF
>TRBJ2-3|TRBV28|TRBD1|NA|17
CASSDPSEGTGGDTQYF
>TRBJ1-4|TRBV6-1|TRBD1|NA|15
CASRDGQALNEKLFF
>TRBJ1-2|TRBV6-6|NA|NA|14
CASSYGGTGYGYTF
>TRBJ1-2|TRBV7-9|NA|NA|15
CASSLWGDPNYGYTF
>TRBJ1-2|TRBV19|NA|NA|14
CASSISYGGYGYTF
>TRBJ2-5|TRBV28|NA|NA|14
CASGSPTQQETQYF
>TRBJ1-5|TRBV28|TRBD1|NA|14
CASSETGGGQPQHF
>TRBJ2-5|TRBV10-2|TRBD2|NA|16
CASSPIPGTSQETQYF
>TRBJ2-1|TRBV5-1|NA|few|13
CASSLGRDNEQFF
>TRBJ2-7|TRBV28|NA|NA|14
CASNPTGPSYEQYF
>TRBJ2-5|TRBV6-1|TRBD1|NA|13
CASSGQGWETQYF